This TCR beta chain was observed in a study of blood T cell repertoires in COVID-19. Across the whole study: The origin of the acute and convalescent COVID-19 samples was the United States, Italy and Spain.

The V end was cut by 6 bases, the J end by 1 base, with 19 bases between. The CDR3 consists of 17 residues. Looked up from germline, CDR1 is MDHEN and CDR2 is SYDVKM. Here immunoSEQ multiplex PCR was the method, and the copy in TCRdb shows in-frame clones only, minus some. The sample shows around 270,000 clones, about 89% of them seen only once. This chain joins TRBV28 and TRBJ1-5, with D possibly TRBD1 on 5 matching bases. The sample taken for sequencing was peripheral blood. This receptor was taken from a woman aged 45-59 years with acute or convalescent COVID-19. CDR3 nucleotide sequence: TGTGCCAGCAGAGAGAGCCAGGGTTATAACAGCAATCAGCCCCAGCATTTT. The encoded protein is CASRESQGYNSNQPQHF.